The 25 T cell receptor beta chains presented below share a single source sample, sequenced in a study of siplizumab effects on memory and regulatory T cells. The table came from immunoSEQ multiplex PCR; TCRdb's copy has only in-frame clones and leaves some out. This sample has more than 85,000 clones, with 80% to 95% found just once. The sample comprised CD4+ T cells sorted from blood. The receptors derive from a human donor in good health.

V is TRBV6-1 and J is TRBJ1-2; D may be TRBD1 (6 bases). The CDR3 has 12 residues. The germline V gene encodes CDR1 MNHNS and CDR2 SASEGT. Trimming took off 4 bases at V and 8 bases at J, with 11 bases between the two ends. The CDR3 region is CASSGTGHGYTF. Written as DNA, the CDR3 is TGTGCCAGCAGTGGAACAGGGCACGGCTACACCTTC.

The chain combines TRBV7-2 with TRBJ1-5; no definite D call. CDR3 size: 13 residues. The germline V gene encodes CDR1 SGHTA and CDR2 FQGNSA. Trimming removed 1 base at V and 5 bases at J, with 6 bases between. The CDR3 here is CASSLVRDQPQHF. CDR3 bases: TGTGCCAGCAGCTTAGTGCGGGATCAGCCCCAGCATTTT.

This chain connects TRBV27 to TRBJ2-1, with TRBD2 matching over 9 bases. Germline CDR1 reads MNHEY; CDR2 reads SMNVEV (reference sequence). V trimming: 4 bases; J trimming: 8 bases; junction bases outside the gene matches: 12. The CDR3 sequence is 16 residues long. The CDR3 spells CASSSDLAGRAYEQFF. CDR3 sequence (DNA): TGTGCCAGCAGTTCGGATCTAGCGGGGCGGGCGTATGAGCAGTTCTTC.

The chain is built from TRBV2 and TRBJ2-5; D unresolved. Germline assignment: CDR1 SNHLY and CDR2 FYNNEI. The germline V and J ends were trimmed by 8 bases and 5 bases, with 9 bases remaining between them. The length of the CDR3 is 11 residues. CDR3 protein: CASVEVETQYF. The CDR3, as DNA: TGTGCCAGCGTTGAAGTTGAGACCCAGTACTTC.

The rearrangement uses TRBV29-1 and TRBJ2-7, with TRBD1 matching 8 bases. V lost 2 bases to trimming and J lost 4 bases; unmatched junction nucleotides: 7. The germline gives CDR1 SQVTM, CDR2 ANQGSEA. The CDR3 spans 14 residues. CDR3 amino acids: CSVEKTGAGYEQYF. The CDR3 nucleotides read TGCAGCGTTGAAAAGACAGGGGCCGGTTACGAGCAGTACTTC.

The V and J genes are TRBV6-5 and TRBJ1-4, with D hard to call. CDR1 MNHEY and CDR2 SVGAGI come from the germline V gene. This CDR3 comprises 13 residues. Between the trimmed V and J ends, which lost 6 bases and 8 bases, there was a span of 13 bases. The DNA of the CDR3 is TGTGCCAGCAGATCGGGGAGGAGGGAAAAACTGTTTTTT. It codes for CASRSGRREKLFF.

The chain recombines TRBV30 with TRBJ1-6, with 11 bases fitting TRBD1. This CDR3 spans 15 amino acids. V trimming: 3 bases; J trimming: 7 bases; junction bases outside the gene matches: 5. In germline, CDR1 is GTSNPN, CDR2 SVGIG (reference sequence). The CDR3 sequence is CAWREGDRGNSPLHF. The DNA of the CDR3 is TGTGCCTGGAGGGAAGGGGACAGGGGGAATTCACCCCTCCACTTT.

The chain recombines TRBV5-1 with TRBJ1-2; a weak D match, TRBD1 (5 bases). Germline V CDR1 and CDR2: SGHRS, YFSETQ. The CDR3 is 13 amino acids. V was pared by 0 bases and J by 8 bases, with 11 bases between. CDR3 residues: CASSLVAGYGYTF. CDR3 DNA sequence: TGCGCCAGCAGCTTGGTTGCAGGGTACGGCTACACCTTC.

The chain uses TRBV6-1 and TRBJ1-5; maybe TRBD1 (6 bases). The CDR3 length is 13 residues. The germline gives CDR1 MNHNS, CDR2 SASEGT. The CDR3 region has the DNA TGTGCTCTCGGGTACAGGGTTAACGGGCCCCAGCATTTT. This gives the protein CALGYRVNGPQHF.

This clone has only a few counts. The chain links TRBV19 to TRBJ1-5; no clear D. This CDR3 contains 12 residues. The germline gives CDR1 LNHDA, CDR2 SQIVND (reference sequence). V was trimmed by 5 bases and J by 9 bases, leaving 11 bases between them. This chain's CDR3 is CASSAPVGPQHF. Written as DNA, the CDR3 is TGTGCCAGTAGTGCCCCCGTAGGGCCCCAGCATTTT.

The CDR3 sequence is CASGVRAFLNTGELFF. In DNA, the CDR3 is TGTGCCAGCGGGGTCAGAGCATTTCTGAACACCGGGGAGCTGTTTTTT. The chain uses TRBV7-2 and TRBJ2-2; no clear D gene. V gave up 8 bases and J gave up 1 base, with 17 bases separating them. The CDR3 has 16 residues. Germline loops: CDR1 SGHTA, CDR2 FQGNSA.

The chain carries TRBV6-6 and TRBJ2-1, with D perhaps TRBD1 or TRBD2 (6 bases each). CDR1 is MNHNY, CDR2 SVGAGI, per germline (reference sequence). The CDR3 is made up of 14 amino acids. The germline V and J ends were trimmed by 5 bases and 5 bases, with 13 bases remaining between them. As DNA, the CDR3 is TGTGCCAGCAGTCCCCGGAGGGGGGACAATGAGCAGTTCTTC. Translated, it gives CASSPRRGDNEQFF.

The sample holds one count of this clone. The CDR3 DNA reads as TGTGCCAGCAACGGGGTACGCACAGATACGCAGTATTTT. Amino acids: CASNGVRTDTQYF. The gene calls are TRBV2 and TRBJ2-3; maybe TRBD2 (5 bases). V was clipped by 7 bases and J by 1 base, with 9 bases between them. CDR1 SNHLY and CDR2 FYNNEI come from the germline V gene. The CDR3 has 13 residues.

The chain combines TRBV5-1 with TRBJ2-7; 8 nucleotides agree with TRBD2. Germline CDR1 reads SGHRS; CDR2 reads YFSETQ. The ends lost 0 bases at V and 0 bases at J; junction bases unmatched: 5. The CDR3 is 16 amino acids. CDR3 nucleotide sequence: TGCGCCAGCAGCTTGGAGACTAGCGCAATCTCCTACGAGCAGTACTTC. It codes for CASSLETSAISYEQYF.

This chain uses TRBV25-1 with TRBJ1-4, with a tentative D call TRBD1 (5 bases). The germline CDR1 and CDR2 sequences are MGHDK and SYGVNS. This CDR3 spans 16 amino acids. Trimming took 4 bases from V and 7 from J, leaving 19 bases between them. CDR3 loop: CASSVGENVRGEKLFF. CDR3 DNA sequence: TGTGCCAGCAGTGTGGGGGAAAATGTTCGGGGTGAAAAACTGTTTTTT.

DNA of the CDR3: TGCGCCAGCATGGAGGGGTCGAACACCGGGGAGCTGTTTTTT. Protein product: CASMEGSNTGELFF. This rearrangement joins TRBV5-1 to TRBJ2-2, with a tentative D call TRBD2 (6 bases). This CDR3 region has 14 residues. CDR1 and CDR2 (germline): SGHRS, YFSETQ. Trimming took 6 bases from V and 0 from J, leaving 9 bases between them.

The chain employs TRBV11-3 and TRBJ2-2; 7 nucleotides line up with TRBD1. V shed 4 bases and J 3 bases; nucleotides not matched to a gene: 5. The CDR3 totals 15 residues. CDR1 SGHNT and CDR2 YENEEA come from the germline V gene. CDR3 protein: CASSSPTGYTGELFF. The CDR3 DNA reads TGTGCCAGCAGCTCCCCGACAGGGTACACCGGGGAGCTGTTTTTT.

This chain connects TRBV15 to TRBJ1-5, with 7 bases that match TRBD1. The CDR3 runs 15 residues. J lost 6 bases, V lost 3 bases, and 8 bases had no gene match. Germline V gene lookup returns CDR1 LNHNV and CDR2 YYDKDF (reference sequence). CDR3 in amino acids: CATSSYDRDSQPQHF. CDR3 nucleotide sequence: TGTGCCACCAGCAGCTACGACAGGGACAGTCAGCCCCAGCATTTT.

In its sample, this clone was seen once. V and J are TRBV7-9 and TRBJ1-1, with D unclear. The V end lost 1 base, the J end lost 0 bases, and 6 bases lay between the germline ends. The germline V gene encodes CDR1 SEHNR and CDR2 FQNEAQ (reference sequence). CDR3 length: 14 residues. The CDR3 reads CASSLGGLNTEAFF. CDR3 nucleotide sequence: TGTGCCAGCAGCTTAGGCGGTCTGAACACTGAAGCTTTCTTT. The full variable domain, with the rest looked up from reference TRBV7-9 and TRBJ1-1, is DTGVSQNPRHKITKRGQNVTFRCDPISEHNRLYWYRQTLGQGPEFLTYFQNEAQLEKSRLLSDRFSAERPKGSFSTLEIQRTEQGDSAMYLCASSLGGLNTEAFFGQGTRLTVV.

The chain recombines TRBV2 with TRBJ1-5; the D gene is possibly TRBD1 (6 bases). Trimming pared 10 bases from V and 1 base from J, leaving 11 bases between. This CDR3 is 13 amino acids long. The V gene's germline CDR1 is SNHLY and CDR2 FYNNEI. CDR3 sequence (DNA): TGTGCCAAGGGGGGGTTGAGCAATCAGCCCCAGCATTTT. Translating it yields CAKGGLSNQPQHF.

The genes are TRBV7-2 and TRBJ2-7; 12 bases agree with TRBD2. This CDR3 comprises 17 residues. The V gene's germline CDR1 is SGHTA and CDR2 FQGNSA. J gave up 5 bases and V 0 bases, and 8 bases lay outside the gene matches. CDR3 in amino acids: CASSLALTSGSRDEQYF. The CDR3 DNA sequence: TGTGCCAGCAGCTTAGCGTTGACTAGCGGGAGTCGAGACGAGCAGTACTTC.

The rearrangement uses TRBV19 and TRBJ1-5, with TRBD1 matching 9 bases. Germline-derived CDR1 and CDR2 are LNHDA and SQIVND (reference sequence). This CDR3 comprises 19 residues. With V trimmed by 5 bases and J by 0 bases, 14 bases remained unmatched. CDR3 region: CASSLLPGQGAYSNQPQHF. CDR3 coding DNA: TGTGCCAGTAGTCTTCTCCCGGGACAGGGCGCATATAGCAATCAGCCCCAGCATTTT.

CDR3 in amino acids: CASSPASGNIYNEQFF. The CDR3 bases are TGTGCCAGCTCACCAGCTAGCGGGAATATCTACAATGAGCAGTTCTTC. The chain combines TRBV18 with TRBJ2-1; 9 bases are shared with TRBD2. Unmatched junction bases numbered 5, after V lost 2 bases and J lost 3 bases. This CDR3 region has 16 residues. Germline V lookup: CDR1 KGHSH, CDR2 LQKENI.

In its sample, this clone was seen once. The CDR3 nucleotides read TGTGCCAGCAGTGAAATTCGGGGAAGCAATCAGCCCCAGCATTTT. This gives the protein CASSEIRGSNQPQHF. The gene calls are TRBV2 and TRBJ1-5; D remains ambiguous. This CDR3 contains 15 residues. V was pared by 2 bases and J by 1 base, with 9 bases between. CDR1 SNHLY and CDR2 FYNNEI come from the germline V gene.

This chain uses TRBV29-1 with TRBJ2-1; 7 bases map to TRBD1. Germline V gene data show CDR1 as SQVTM and CDR2 as ANQGSEA. The CDR3 contains 16 residues. The ends lost 6 bases at V and 4 bases at J; junction bases unmatched: 15. The CDR3 loop reads CSVSTLNRGAYNEQFF. DNA of the CDR3: TGCAGCGTCAGCACCTTAAACAGGGGCGCTTACAATGAGCAGTTCTTC.